The 7 T cell receptor beta chains below all came from one sample that was sequenced in a study of blood T cells in healthy people across ages. The second PCR ran about 6 to 12 cycles with a sample-barcoded 5' primer and J-beta primers. TCRdb called the 5' RACE reads again in MiXCR, with one record for every CDR3 protein. The sample consists of roughly 2 million distinct CDR3 sequences, about 50% of them appearing once. The sequenced material came from blood. Receptor source: a woman in her 40s in good health.

This CDR3 is CASSEGLAGKQFF. The DNA for the CDR3 is TGTGCCAGCAGTGAGGGTCTAGCGGGGAAGCAGTTCTTC. J is TRBJ2-1 and V is TRBV25-1; TRBD2 aligns across 9 bases. The V and J ends lost 3 bases and 11 bases, in that order; junction bases with no gene match: 5. This CDR3 comprises 13 residues. CDR1 MGHDK and CDR2 SYGVNS come from the germline V gene.

The rearrangement links TRBV27 to TRBJ2-3; 10 bases agree with TRBD1. V trimming: 5 bases; J trimming: 6 bases; junction bases outside the gene matches: 8. The CDR3 length is 15 residues. From germline, CDR1 is MNHEY and CDR2 SMNVEV (reference sequence). CDR3 amino acids: CASSDRDRGMDTQYF. CDR3 DNA: TGTGCCAGCAGTGACCGGGACAGGGGTATGGATACGCAGTATTTT.

The chain combines TRBV20-1 with TRBJ1-5; 9 bases line up with TRBD1. Germline CDR1 reads DFQATT; CDR2 reads SNEGSKA (reference sequence). Trimming removed 3 bases from V and 2 bases from J; junction bases left unmatched: 5. CDR3 length equals 15 residues. The DNA for the CDR3 is TGCAGTGCTAGTACAGGGGGCAGGGGCAATCAGCCCCAGCATTTT. It specifies CSASTGGRGNQPQHF.

The J gene is TRBJ2-7, the V gene TRBV4-3, with D unclear. CDR3 length: 14 residues. Per the germline V gene, CDR1 is LGHNA and CDR2 is YSLEER. Trimming took 5 bases from V and 7 from J, leaving 18 bases between them. In nucleotides, the CDR3 is TGCGCCAGCAGCGCGGTTTCGCTTCCAGGTGAGCAGTACTTC. This encodes CASSAVSLPGEQYF.

Only a few counts were recorded for this clonotype. The chain carries TRBV2 and TRBJ2-7; D assignment may be TRBD1 or TRBD2 (6 bases each). The CDR3 covers 13 residues. The germline V and J ends were trimmed by 3 bases and 3 bases, with 9 bases remaining between them. The germline CDR1 and CDR2 sequences are SNHLY and FYNNEI. This CDR3 is CASSEGGFYEQYF. The DNA of the CDR3 is TGTGCCAGCAGTGAGGGGGGCTTCTACGAGCAGTACTTC.

The chain uses TRBV4-1 and TRBJ2-7, with 10 positions matching TRBD2. Germline CDR1 reads MGHRA; CDR2 reads YSYEKL. Trimming at V came to 0 bases and at J to 2 bases, leaving 4 bases not matched to a gene. The CDR3 sequence is 16 residues long. CDR3 protein: CASSQDLAGATYEQYF. In DNA, the CDR3 is TGCGCCAGCAGCCAAGATCTAGCGGGGGCGACCTACGAGCAGTACTTC.

The rearrangement links TRBV6-5 to TRBJ2-5; D tentatively reads TRBD1 or TRBD2 (7 bases each). Per the germline V gene, CDR1 is MNHEY and CDR2 is SVGAGI. The V gene lost 4 bases and the J gene lost 0 bases, with 24 bases spanning the gap. The CDR3 runs to 19 residues. The CDR3 region is CASSSTTGRGWQYQETQYF. The CDR3 DNA sequence: TGTGCCAGCAGTTCCACGACAGGGAGGGGGTGGCAGTACCAAGAGACCCAGTACTTC.